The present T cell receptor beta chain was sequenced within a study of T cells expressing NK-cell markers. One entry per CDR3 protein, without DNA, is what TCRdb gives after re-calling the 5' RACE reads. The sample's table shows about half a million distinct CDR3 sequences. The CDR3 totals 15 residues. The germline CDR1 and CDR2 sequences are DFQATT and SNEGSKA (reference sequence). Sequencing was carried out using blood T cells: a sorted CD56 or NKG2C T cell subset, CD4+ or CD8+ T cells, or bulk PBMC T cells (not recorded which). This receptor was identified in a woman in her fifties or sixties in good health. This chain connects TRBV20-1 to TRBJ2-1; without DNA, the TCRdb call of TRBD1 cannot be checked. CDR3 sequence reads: CSARDTGGFYNEQFF.